Following are 5 T cell receptor beta chains from one sample sequenced in a study of blood T cell repertoires in COVID-19. This table comes from immunoSEQ multiplex PCR, and its TCRdb copy is limited to in-frame clones, with some not included. The sample holds more than 150,000 clones, about 80% seen once. The specimen was PBMCs or T cells enriched from blood (not recorded which). These receptors were collected from a man in his 60s who had been exposed to COVID-19.

For this clone: This specimen includes other DNA sequences encoding the same CDR3. The chain couples TRBV19 to TRBJ2-1, with a tentative D call TRBD1 (6 bases). The CDR3 is made up of 15 amino acids. Germline values: CDR1 LNHDA, CDR2 SQIVND (reference sequence). Trimming took 6 bases from V and 0 from J, leaving 12 bases between them. In DNA, the CDR3 is TGTGCCAGTAGCCAAGACAGGAGCTCCTACAATGAGCAGTTCTTC. Residues: CASSQDRSSYNEQFF.

This clone was seen only once. The J gene is TRBJ1-2, the V gene TRBV5-6; no firm D call. The V and J ends lost 0 bases and 5 bases respectively, with 8 bases between them. This CDR3 has 13 amino acids. Germline lookup yields CDR1 SGHDT and CDR2 YYEEEE. CDR3 DNA: TGTGCCAGCAGCTTGGGGGCTGGGTATGGCTACACCTTC. It codes for CASSLGAGYGYTF.

A few counts support this clone. The rearrangement uses TRBV2 and TRBJ1-5; 8 nucleotides align to TRBD1. This CDR3 is built from 17 residues. The germline CDR1 and CDR2 sequences are SNHLY and FYNNEI. J gave up 2 bases and V 7 bases, and 13 bases lay outside the gene matches. CDR3 nucleotides: TGTGCCAGCACCGGCCCCCGGGACAGGTGGGGCAATCAGCCCCAGCATTTT. This encodes CASTGPRDRWGNQPQHF.

The rearrangement uses TRBV24-1 and TRBJ2-1, with 7 bases that match TRBD2. Germline loops: CDR1 KGHDR, CDR2 SFDVKD. The CDR3 spans 17 residues. Unmatched junction bases numbered 6, after V lost 1 base and J lost 1 base. CDR3 amino acids: CATSDFLGGGSYNEQFF. The CDR3 DNA is TGTGCCACCAGTGATTTCTTGGGCGGGGGATCCTACAATGAGCAGTTCTTC.

This clone was observed a single time. J is TRBJ2-2 and V is TRBV30; 9 nucleotides match TRBD2. J was trimmed by 2 bases and V by 3 bases; bases with no gene match: 4. CDR1 and CDR2 (germline): GTSNPN, SVGIG (reference sequence). CDR3 length equals 15 residues. CDR3 sequence reads: CAWRVAGVNTGELFF. CDR3 DNA sequence: TGTGCCTGGAGGGTAGCGGGAGTTAACACCGGGGAGCTGTTTTTT.